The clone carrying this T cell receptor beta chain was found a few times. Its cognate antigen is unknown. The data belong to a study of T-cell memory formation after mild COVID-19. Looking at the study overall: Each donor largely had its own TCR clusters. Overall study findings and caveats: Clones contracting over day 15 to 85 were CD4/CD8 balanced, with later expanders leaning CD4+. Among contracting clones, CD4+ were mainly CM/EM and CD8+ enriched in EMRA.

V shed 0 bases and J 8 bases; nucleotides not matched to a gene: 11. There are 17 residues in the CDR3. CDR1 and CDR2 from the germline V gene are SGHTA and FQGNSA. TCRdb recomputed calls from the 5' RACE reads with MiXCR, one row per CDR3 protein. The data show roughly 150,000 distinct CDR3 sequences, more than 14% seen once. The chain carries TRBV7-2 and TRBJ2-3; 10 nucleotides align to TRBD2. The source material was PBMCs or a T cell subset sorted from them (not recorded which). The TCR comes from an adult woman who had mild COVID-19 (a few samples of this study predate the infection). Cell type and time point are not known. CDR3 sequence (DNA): TGTGCCAGCAGCTTAGCGCTACTAGCGGGGATCTGGAGTACGCAGTATTTT. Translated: CASSLALLAGIWSTQYF.